This record concerns one TCR beta chain sequence. This sample was included in a study of T cell changes during pregnancy in multiple sclerosis. Data came from immunoSEQ multiplex PCR; TCRdb stores just in-frame clones and leaves some out. The sample contains 30,000 to 40,000 clones, roughly nine tenths of which appear only once. Trimming cost V 3 bases and J 3 bases; bases outside gene matches: 9. Looked up from germline, CDR1 is ENHRY and CDR2 is SYGVKD. The CDR3 has 16 amino acids. The receptor's source is a female donor in good health, enrolled as a control in a pregnancy study. Source: CD4+ T cells from peripheral blood mononuclear cells, taken in the third trimester of pregnancy. This chain links TRBV10-3 with TRBJ2-3, with 7 positions matching TRBD2. The chain's CDR3 is CAISDRAGIMTDTQYF. CDR3 coding DNA: TGTGCCATCAGTGACCGAGCGGGAATCATGACAGATACGCAGTATTTT.